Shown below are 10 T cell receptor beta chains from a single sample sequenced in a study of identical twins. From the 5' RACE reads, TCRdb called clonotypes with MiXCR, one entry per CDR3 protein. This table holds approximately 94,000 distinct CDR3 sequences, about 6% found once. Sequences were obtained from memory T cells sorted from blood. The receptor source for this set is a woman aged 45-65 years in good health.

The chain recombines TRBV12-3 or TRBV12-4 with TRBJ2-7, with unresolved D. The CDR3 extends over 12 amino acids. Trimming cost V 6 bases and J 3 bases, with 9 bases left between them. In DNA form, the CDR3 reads TGTGCCAGCAGAATGGGTATCTACGAGCAGTACTTC. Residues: CASRMGIYEQYF.

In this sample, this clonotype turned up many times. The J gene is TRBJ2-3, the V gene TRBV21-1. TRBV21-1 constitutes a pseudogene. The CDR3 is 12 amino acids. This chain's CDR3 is CASSESTNTQYF. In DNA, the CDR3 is TGTGCCAGCAGCGAGTCTACAAATACGCAGTATTTT.

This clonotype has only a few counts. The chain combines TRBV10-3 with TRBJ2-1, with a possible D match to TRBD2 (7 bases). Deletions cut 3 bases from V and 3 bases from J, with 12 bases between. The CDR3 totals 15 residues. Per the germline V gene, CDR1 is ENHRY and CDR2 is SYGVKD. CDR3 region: CAISERAGHYNEQFF. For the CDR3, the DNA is TGTGCCATCAGTGAAAGAGCGGGACACTACAATGAGCAGTTCTTC.

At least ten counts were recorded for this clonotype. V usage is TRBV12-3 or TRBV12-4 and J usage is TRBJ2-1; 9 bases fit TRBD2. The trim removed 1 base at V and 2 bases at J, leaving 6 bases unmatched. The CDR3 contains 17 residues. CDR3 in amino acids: CASSLEASGITYNEQFF. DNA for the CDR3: TGTGCCAGCAGTTTAGAGGCTAGCGGGATAACCTACAATGAGCAGTTCTTC.

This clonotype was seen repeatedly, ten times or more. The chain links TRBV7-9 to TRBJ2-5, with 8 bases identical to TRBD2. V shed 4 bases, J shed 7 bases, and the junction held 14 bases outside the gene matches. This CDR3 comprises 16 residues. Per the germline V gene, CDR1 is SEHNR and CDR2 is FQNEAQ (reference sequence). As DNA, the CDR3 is TGTGCCAGCAGCTCGGGACTAGAACCCCCCATCGGGACCCAGTACTTC. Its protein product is CASSSGLEPPIGTQYF.

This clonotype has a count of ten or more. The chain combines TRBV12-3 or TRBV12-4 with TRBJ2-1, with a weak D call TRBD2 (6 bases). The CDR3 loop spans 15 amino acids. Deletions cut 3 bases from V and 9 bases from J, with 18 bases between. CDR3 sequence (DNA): TGTGCCAGCAGTTTGTGGCGGGGAGAGAATGGTGAGCAGTTCTTC. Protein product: CASSLWRGENGEQFF.

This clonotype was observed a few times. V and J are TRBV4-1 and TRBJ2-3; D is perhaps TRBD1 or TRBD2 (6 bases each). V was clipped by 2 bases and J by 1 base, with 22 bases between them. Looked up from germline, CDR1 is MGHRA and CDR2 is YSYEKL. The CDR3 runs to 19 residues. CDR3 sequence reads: CASSQPQGRDLRGTDTQYF. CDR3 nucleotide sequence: TGCGCCAGCAGCCAACCTCAGGGGCGGGACCTTCGGGGCACAGATACGCAGTATTTT.

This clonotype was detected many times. DNA for the CDR3: TGCGCCAGCTTTGAGACTTTCGAGACCGGGGAGCTGTTTTTT. Residues: CASFETFETGELFF. This chain links TRBV5-1 with TRBJ2-2; D call uncertain. V lost 7 bases to trimming and J lost 5 bases, with 15 bases between them. Germline CDR1 SGHRS, CDR2 YFSETQ. The CDR3 spans 14 residues.

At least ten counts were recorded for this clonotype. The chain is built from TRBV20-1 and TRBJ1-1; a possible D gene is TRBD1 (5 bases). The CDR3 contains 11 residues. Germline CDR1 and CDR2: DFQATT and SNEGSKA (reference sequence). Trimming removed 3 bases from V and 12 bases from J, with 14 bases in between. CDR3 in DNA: TGCAGTGCTAGCCAGGGAGGAGAGTCTTTCTTT. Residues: CSASQGGESFF.

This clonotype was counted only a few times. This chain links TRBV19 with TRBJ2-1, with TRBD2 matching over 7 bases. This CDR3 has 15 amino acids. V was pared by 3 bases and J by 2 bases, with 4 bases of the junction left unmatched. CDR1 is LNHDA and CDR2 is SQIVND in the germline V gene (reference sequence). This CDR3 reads CASSMSLAAYNEQFF. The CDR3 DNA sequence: TGTGCCAGTAGTATGTCGCTAGCGGCCTACAATGAGCAGTTCTTC.